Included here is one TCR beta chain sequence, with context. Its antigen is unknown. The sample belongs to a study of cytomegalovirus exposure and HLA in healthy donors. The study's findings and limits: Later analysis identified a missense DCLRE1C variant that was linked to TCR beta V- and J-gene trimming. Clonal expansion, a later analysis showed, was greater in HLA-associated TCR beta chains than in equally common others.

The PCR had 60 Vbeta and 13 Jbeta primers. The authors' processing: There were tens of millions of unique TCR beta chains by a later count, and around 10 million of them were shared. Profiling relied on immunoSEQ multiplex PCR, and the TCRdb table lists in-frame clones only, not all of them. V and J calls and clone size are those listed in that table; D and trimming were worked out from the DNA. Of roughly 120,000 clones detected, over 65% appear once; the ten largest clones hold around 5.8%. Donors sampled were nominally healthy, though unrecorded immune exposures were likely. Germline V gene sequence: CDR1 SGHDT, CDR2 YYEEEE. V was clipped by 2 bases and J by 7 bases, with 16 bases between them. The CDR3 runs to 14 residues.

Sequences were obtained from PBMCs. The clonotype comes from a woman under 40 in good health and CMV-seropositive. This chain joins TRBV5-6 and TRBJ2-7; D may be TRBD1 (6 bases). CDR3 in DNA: TGTGCCAGCAGCTTCCGGGACACCTCTCGGGAGCAGTACTTC. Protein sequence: CASSFRDTSREQYF.